These T cell receptor beta chains were read from a single sample in a study of tumor-infiltrating lymphocytes in oesophageal squamous cell carcinoma. TCRdb analysed the PCR reads with MiXCR anew, one entry per CDR3 protein. The repertoire holds 20,000 to 25,000 distinct CDR3 sequences, with 38% as singletons. What was sequenced was esophageal tumor tissue. All receptors come from a male donor with esophageal squamous cell carcinoma. Both conserved end residues are part of each CDR3. Fields, in order: clone size, D gene, J gene, V gene, CDR3 DNA, CDR3 protein. D genes are given only for firm matches. Clone size appears in some rows only: once, few, many, or a class for an expanded clone.

>.|TRBD1|TRBJ1-1|TRBV11-2
TGTGCCAGCAATAGGGACAGGGTGACTGAAGCTTTCTTT
CASNRDRVTEAFF
>many|.|TRBJ2-4|TRBV12-3/TRBV12-4
TGTGCCAGCAGTTTATGGGGAGAAGCAGCCAAAAACATTCAGTACTTC
CASSLWGEAAKNIQYF
>.|.|TRBJ1-1|TRBV7-6
TGTGCCGTCGACAGCGCAGCTTTCTTT
CAVDSAAFF
>many|.|TRBJ2-3|TRBV6-1
TGTGCCAGCAGCCCGAGGGATACGCAGTATTTT
CASSPRDTQYF
>.|.|TRBJ2-5|TRBV7-6
TGTGCTAGCAGCACCCGAACAGAAGAGACCCAGTACTTC
CASSTRTEETQYF
>few|TRBD2|TRBJ2-1|TRBV24-1
TGTGCCACCAGTGATCCGCAGGGACTAGAACGGAATGAGCAGTTCTTC
CATSDPQGLERNEQFF
>few|.|TRBJ1-6|TRBV25-1
TGTGCCAGCAGTGAAGGGGTTTCACCCCTCCACTTT
CASSEGVSPLHF
>few|TRBD2|TRBJ2-1|TRBV7-2
TGTGCCAGCAGCCTTACAGGATTGGCGGCTAGCGGGAGCCATGAGCAGTTCTTC
CASSLTGLAASGSHEQFF
>.|TRBD1|TRBJ1-5|TRBV7-4
TGTGCCAGCAGCGATGGGGACAGGGATAAACTATATAGCAATCAGCCCCAGCATTTT
CASSDGDRDKLYSNQPQHF
>few|.|TRBJ2-2|TRBV6-6
TGTGCCAGCAGTTTTCAGGGATTGACTGGGGAGCTGTTTTTT
CASSFQGLTGELFF
>few|TRBD1|TRBJ2-7|TRBV2
TGTGCCAGCAGGGGGACAGGGAGTTTTTACGAGCAGTACTTC
CASRGTGSFYEQYF
>.|.|TRBJ2-4|TRBV7-2
TGTGCCAGATACGACACCGCCAAAAACATTCAGTACTTC
CARYDTAKNIQYF
>medium-sized|.|TRBJ2-1|TRBV12-3/TRBV12-4
TGTGCCAGCAGTTTATGGGGTGGGGCTGAGCAGTTCTTC
CASSLWGGAEQFF
>.|TRBD2|TRBJ2-1|TRBV6-1
TGTGCCAGCCGCCTGACTAGCGTATCATACAATGAGCAGTTCTTC
CASRLTSVSYNEQFF
>.|.|TRBJ2-1|TRBV5-6
TGTGCCAGCAGCTTGGCGGGGGGCGCTGGGAATGAGCAGTTCTTC
CASSLAGGAGNEQFF
>.|.|TRBJ2-5|TRBV20-1
TGCACCCTCCCAGGGGAGACCCAGTACTTC
CTLPGETQYF
>many|.|TRBJ2-7|TRBV12-3/TRBV12-4
TGTGCCAGCAGCTCATGGACAGAGACCTACGAGCAGTACTTC
CASSSWTETYEQYF
>.|TRBD1|TRBJ2-7|TRBV10-3
TGTGCCATCAGTTCATCCGGGACAGGGGGTTCCTACGAGCAGTACTTC
CAISSSGTGGSYEQYF
>once|.|TRBJ2-2|TRBV12-3/TRBV12-4
TGTGCCAGCAGTTTAATCACCGGGGAGCTGTTTTTT
CASSLITGELFF
>few|TRBD2|TRBJ2-1|TRBV5-1
TGCGCCAGCAGCTTGGTGCGCTTACTAGCGGGAACCGACAATGAGCAGTTCTTC
CASSLVRLLAGTDNEQFF
>.|.|TRBJ2-5|TRBV7-8
TGTGCCAGCAGCGCCGCTTGGGGTGGCACAGATACGCAGTACTTC
CASSAAWGGTDTQYF
>few|.|TRBJ2-1|TRBV7-6
TGTGCTAGCAGCCTCACCGGGACTGGGGAGCAGTTCTTC
CASSLTGTGEQFF
>.|.|TRBJ2-1|TRBV6-6
TGTGCCAGCAGTTACGGTGAAAGCTCCTACAATGAGCAGTTCTTC
CASSYGESSYNEQFF
>.|.|TRBJ2-3|TRBV12-3/TRBV12-4
TGTGCCAGCAGTCCCACAAGCCCCGCAGATACGCAGTATTTT
CASSPTSPADTQYF
>.|TRBD2|TRBJ2-1|TRBV12-3/TRBV12-4
TGTGCCAGCAGTACGATTAGAGGGGGAATTAGCGGGGCAGTAATCTACAATGAGCAGTTCTTC
CASSTIRGGISGAVIYNEQFF
>once|.|TRBJ1-1|TRBV27
TGTGCCAGCAGTTTAGGTTCAGCAGGGAACACTGAAGCTTTCTTT
CASSLGSAGNTEAFF
>medium-sized|.|TRBJ1-1|TRBV10-2
TGCGCCAGCAGTGGGTCAGCGAACACTGAAGCTTTCTTT
CASSGSANTEAFF
>few|.|TRBJ1-4|TRBV12-3/TRBV12-4
TGTGCCAGCAGTTGGAGGGAGAGGGAAAAACTGTTTTTT
CASSWREREKLFF
>.|.|TRBJ1-6|TRBV2
TGTGCCAGCAGTGATTGGCAGGTGGTTTCACCCCTCCACTTT
CASSDWQVVSPLHF
>.|TRBD1|TRBJ2-7|TRBV2
TGTGCCAGCAGTGATGTCACAGGGGGCGCCATGCACGAGCAGTACTTC
CASSDVTGGAMHEQYF
>.|.|TRBJ1-6|TRBV11-2
TGTGCCAGCAGCTTAAGGAGTAAGGGAGGGAGCTCCTATAATTCACCCCTCCACTTT
CASSLRSKGGSSYNSPLHF
>many|.|TRBJ2-7|TRBV7-3
TGTGCCAGCAGCTTAGGGCAGGGGCCGCAGTACTTC
CASSLGQGPQYF
>few|.|TRBJ1-2|TRBV2
TGTGCCAGCAGTGACCCGGGCCGAACCGCTAACTATGGCTACACCTTC
CASSDPGRTANYGYTF
>few|.|TRBJ2-3|TRBV9
TGTGCCAGCAGCTCACCCCGGGACGGGCACACAGATACGCAGTATTTT
CASSSPRDGHTDTQYF
>few|.|TRBJ2-5|TRBV7-6
TGTGCCAGCAGCTTATTCCTCCAAGAGACCCAGTACTTC
CASSLFLQETQYF